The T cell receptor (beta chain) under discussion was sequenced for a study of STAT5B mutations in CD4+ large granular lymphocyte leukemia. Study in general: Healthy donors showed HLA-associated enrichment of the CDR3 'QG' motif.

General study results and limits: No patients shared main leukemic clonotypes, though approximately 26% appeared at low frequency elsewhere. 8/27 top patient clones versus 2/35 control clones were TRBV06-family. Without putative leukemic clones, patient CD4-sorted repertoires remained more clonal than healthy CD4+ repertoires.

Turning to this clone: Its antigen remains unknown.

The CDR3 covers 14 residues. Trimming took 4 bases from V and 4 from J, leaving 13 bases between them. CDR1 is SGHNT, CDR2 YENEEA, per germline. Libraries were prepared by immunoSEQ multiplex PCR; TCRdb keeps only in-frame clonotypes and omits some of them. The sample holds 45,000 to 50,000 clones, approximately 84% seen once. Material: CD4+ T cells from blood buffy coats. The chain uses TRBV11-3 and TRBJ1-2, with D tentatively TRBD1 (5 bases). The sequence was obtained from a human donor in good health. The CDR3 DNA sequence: TGTGCCAGCAGCTCCGACGGGGGTCGCTATGGCTACACCTTC. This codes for CASSSDGGRYGYTF.